What follows describes a single T cell receptor (beta chain). CDR3 length: 14 amino acids. This entry is derived from a study of monozygotic twins with inflammatory bowel disease. TCRdb reprocessed the 5' RACE reads; each CDR3 protein has one entry and no DNA is given. The repertoire table contains 440,000 or so distinct CDR3 sequences. The rearrangement joins TRBV12-3 or TRBV12-4 to TRBJ2-1; with no DNA, the TCRdb D assignment of TRBD2 cannot be verified. The TCR was taken from a human donor with ulcerative colitis or Crohn's disease, or a healthy co-twin of an affected twin (not recorded which). Sequenced material: blood. This CDR3 is CASSRGGYYNEQFF.